Listed here are 20 T cell receptor beta chains from one sample, sequenced in a study of blood T cells in healthy people across ages. The use of a sample-barcoded 5' primer and a J-beta primer mix characterized a second PCR of roughly 7 to 12 cycles. TCRdb used MiXCR to reprocess the 5' RACE reads, holding one entry per CDR3 protein. The repertoire holds 1.5 million to 2 million distinct CDR3 sequences, with 28% as singletons. The sequencing sample was made of blood. These receptors came from a woman aged 25 to 45 in good health.

This chain links TRBV20-1 with TRBJ2-5; 7 nucleotides agree with TRBD2. The ends lost 5 bases at V and 11 bases at J; junction bases unmatched: 20. Per the germline V gene, CDR1 is DFQATT and CDR2 is SNEGSKA (reference sequence). The CDR3 consists of 15 residues. In nucleotides, the CDR3 is TGCAGTGCTCCCCCGGGCGGGGGTACCTACAATGAGCAGTACTTC. It codes for CSAPPGGGTYNEQYF.

This clonotype was detected ten times or more. The rearrangement links TRBV10-3 to TRBJ1-2, with no clear D. Germline values: CDR1 ENHRY, CDR2 SYGVKD. CDR3 size: 16 residues. The ends were cut back, 0 bases at V and 4 bases at J, with 15 bases in the middle. CDR3 sequence: CAISESGRLGSYGYTF. The CDR3 coding sequence is TGTGCCATCAGTGAGTCTGGGAGGCTAGGGTCCTATGGCTACACCTTC.

The CDR3 coding sequence is TGTGCCAGCAGTCCGCCTCTAGCGGGAGTGCCAACAGATACGCAGTATTTT. It codes for CASSPPLAGVPTDTQYF. The chain employs TRBV12-3 or TRBV12-4 and TRBJ2-3; 10 bases are shared with TRBD2. V dropped 5 bases and J dropped 3; count of bases not matched to a gene: 11. The CDR3 sequence is 17 residues long.

The chain employs TRBV4-2 and TRBJ1-6, with TRBD1 matching over 12 bases. CDR1 and CDR2 from the germline V gene are LGHNA and YNFKEQ. V gave up 0 bases and J gave up 7 bases; unmatched junction bases: 10. CDR3 length equals 19 residues. This CDR3 reads CASSQERTGTGGGNSPLHF. The CDR3 DNA reads TGTGCCAGCAGCCAAGAAAGAACCGGGACAGGGGGCGGCAATTCACCCCTCCACTTT.

On this clonotype itself: Relative to the germline gene, one junction end is altered; a read error may explain this. The chain employs TRBV24-1 and TRBJ2-5; 9 bases line up with TRBD2. Germline lookup yields CDR1 KGHDR and CDR2 SFDVKD. The length of the CDR3 is 15 residues. The CDR3 nucleotides read TGTGTCACCAGTGAGGCTAGCGGGGAACAAGAGACCCAGTACTTC. Protein sequence: CVTSEASGEQETQYF.

As for this clonotype: A read error may explain this, as a much larger clone is one base away. The chain employs TRBV5-1 and TRBJ2-1; 13 bases match TRBD2. V shed 2 bases, J shed 5 bases, and the junction held 4 bases outside the gene matches. Germline V gene data show CDR1 as SGHRS and CDR2 as YFSETQ. The CDR3 sequence is 16 residues long. The CDR3 sequence is CASSLLAGGSHNEQFF. As DNA, the CDR3 is TGCGCCAGCAGCTTACTAGCGGGAGGGTCCCACAATGAGCAGTTCTTC.

The chain links TRBV7-9 to TRBJ1-1; the D is unclear. This CDR3 has 15 residues. The germline gives CDR1 SEHNR, CDR2 FQNEAQ (reference sequence). Trimming cost V 5 bases and J 4 bases, with 17 bases left between them. The CDR3 loop reads CASSHNNGSGTEAFF. The CDR3 DNA sequence: TGTGCCAGCAGCCACAATAATGGTTCCGGCACTGAAGCTTTCTTT.

For this clonotype: Sequence at one end of the junction differs from germline and may be a read error. The CDR3 region has the DNA TGTACCAGCGGATTCCCTATGGGGGAGTGGTTCAATGAGCAGTTCTTC. This sequence encodes CTSGFPMGEWFNEQFF. This chain connects TRBV11-2 to TRBJ2-1; D tentatively fits TRBD1 or TRBD2 (5 bases each). The CDR3 runs to 16 residues. Germline V lookup: CDR1 SGHAT, CDR2 FQNNGV.

The V and J genes are TRBV20-1 and TRBJ1-1; D possibly corresponds to TRBD1 (5 bases). V was shortened by 4 bases and J by 2 bases, with 11 bases between the two germline ends. The germline gives CDR1 DFQATT, CDR2 SNEGSKA (reference sequence). The CDR3 spans 13 residues. The CDR3 is CSAKVGQNTEAFF. Written as DNA, the CDR3 is TGCAGTGCTAAGGTCGGACAAAACACTGAAGCTTTCTTT.

This clonotype was observed a handful of times. This chain links TRBV15 with TRBJ2-7; maybe TRBD1 (5 bases). Trimming removed 0 bases at V and 7 bases at J, with 16 bases between. CDR3 length: 15 amino acids. Germline-derived CDR1 and CDR2 are LNHNV and YYDKDF (reference sequence). The CDR3 DNA reads TGTGCCACCAGCAGAGATTACGGCAGGGAAGAAGAGCAGTACTTC. Its protein product is CATSRDYGREEEQYF.

This clonotype has only a few counts. DNA of the CDR3: TGTGCCAGCAGCGTATCCAGTCTGGCCAACGTCCTGACTTTC. Translation: CASSVSSLANVLTF. The chain carries TRBV9 and TRBJ2-6; D is unresolved. Germline V gene sequence: CDR1 SGDLS, CDR2 YYNGEE. V was clipped by 1 base and J by 6 bases, with 8 bases between them. The CDR3 is 14 residues long.

The chain has TRBV4-3 and TRBJ2-1; 7 nucleotides align to TRBD2. The ends lost 0 bases at V and 7 bases at J; junction bases unmatched: 9. CDR1 and CDR2 (germline): LGHNA, YSLEER. CDR3 size: 16 residues. The CDR3 DNA sequence: TGCGCCAGCAGCCAAGAGGGGGGAGGGAATTATAATGAGCAGTTCTTC. This codes for CASSQEGGGNYNEQFF.

This clonotype has just one count. One base away lies a much larger clone, so this may be a sequencing read error. The V call is TRBV29-1, the J call TRBJ2-7; D uncertain. This CDR3 contains 16 residues. From germline, CDR1 is SQVTM and CDR2 ANQGSEA. V was clipped by 0 bases and J by 7 bases, with 22 bases between them. CDR3 in DNA: TGCAGCGTTGAAGATTGGAGCAGGCGCCAAGGGCGGGAGCAGTACTTC. This translates into CSVEDWSRRQGREQYF.

Points on this clonotype: The junction differs from germline at one of its ends, possibly a read error. This chain connects TRBV15 to TRBJ1-2, with 7 bases that match TRBD1. The CDR3 runs 15 residues. CDR1 and CDR2 (germline): LNHNV, YYDKDF (reference sequence). The CDR3 sequence is CATSRGEGTAYGYTF. The DNA for the CDR3 is TGTGCCACCAGTAGAGGCGAAGGGACAGCGTATGGCTACACCTTC.

This clonotype came up a few times. The junction and the germline gene differ at one end; a read error may be behind it. V and J are TRBV5-1 and TRBJ1-2; 7 nucleotides match TRBD1. The CDR3 consists of 13 residues. Germline assignment: CDR1 SGHRS and CDR2 YFSETQ. The CDR3 protein is CASSRDSYYGYIF. The DNA of the CDR3 is TGCGCCAGCAGCCGGGACAGTTACTATGGCTACATCTTC.

This chain connects TRBV5-1 to TRBJ2-3, with D possibly being TRBD2 (6 bases). This CDR3 has 15 residues. Germline CDR1 SGHRS, CDR2 YFSETQ. Trimming took off 7 bases at V and 1 base at J, with 16 bases between the two ends. CDR3 in amino acids: CASGSGGLGTDTQYF. The CDR3 DNA sequence: TGCGCCAGCGGAAGTGGGGGACTCGGCACAGATACGCAGTATTTT.

This clonotype was recorded a few times. The V gene is TRBV7-2, the J gene TRBJ1-1; D is uncertain. Germline assignment: CDR1 SGHTA and CDR2 FQGNSA. The CDR3 extends over 15 amino acids. Trimming removed 5 bases at V and 4 bases at J, with 17 bases between. The CDR3: CASSLDGRAGTEAFF. In DNA, the CDR3 is TGTGCCAGCAGCCTAGACGGAAGGGCAGGCACTGAAGCTTTCTTT.

CDR3 amino acids: CASSLSGRRGCQETQYF. The DNA of the CDR3 is TGTGCCAGCAGTTTATCAGGGCGCCGTGGGTGCCAAGAGACCCAGTACTTC. This chain joins TRBV28 and TRBJ2-5; D perhaps matches TRBD1 (5 bases). The V end was cut by 1 base, the J end by 1 base, with 16 bases between. Germline CDR1 reads MDHEN; CDR2 reads SYDVKM. The CDR3 consists of 17 residues.

In this sample, this clonotype turned up once. This chain uses TRBV7-2 with TRBJ1-1; D gene uncertain. V was trimmed by 5 bases and J by 2 bases, leaving 15 bases between them. CDR3 size: 15 residues. The germline CDR1 and CDR2 sequences are SGHTA and FQGNSA. Written as DNA, the CDR3 is TGTGCCAGCAGCCCTACGGGCAGAGGCAACACTGAAGCTTTCTTT. Its protein product is CASSPTGRGNTEAFF.

Remarks on this clonotype: The conserved closing phenylalanine or tryptophan is absent in this CDR3, likely reflecting a read error. This chain joins TRBV27 and TRBJ2-4, with TRBD1 identical over 9 bases. Gene TRBJ2-7 matches the end of the DNA better, so the J call may be wrong. The CDR3 totals 14 residues. CDR1 MNHEY and CDR2 SMNVEV come from the germline V gene (reference sequence). The CDR3 DNA sequence: TGTGCCAGCAGGAGACAGGGGGTCTCCTACGAGCAGTACTAC. Its translation is CASRRQGVSYEQYY.